This record covers a single T cell receptor (beta chain). Its antigen is not known. This sample is part of a study of T cells in localized non-small cell lung cancer. Study conclusions and caveats: Increased T cell density in blood showed an association with longer overall survival. Highest T cell clonality was seen in uninvolved adjacent lung, surpassing that measured in tumor. Paired adjacent lung recovered a median about 60 of the top 100 tumor clones. Sequencing was restricted to one tumor region; therefore, heterogeneity remains possible.

Repertoires were generated with immunoSEQ multiplex PCR, while TCRdb's copy carries only in-frame clones and drops some. Here the sample spans 45,000 to 60,000 clones, around four fifths being singletons. Germline loops: CDR1 SGHVS, CDR2 FQNEAQ. V was trimmed by 3 bases and J by 2 bases, leaving 11 bases between them. The CDR3 is 14 residues long. The V call is TRBV7-8, the J call TRBJ2-7; D is possibly TRBD1 (5 bases). Sequencing used peripheral blood, obtained before any cancer treatment. This TCR was recovered from a female donor at least 60 years old with stage II squamous cell lung carcinoma. CDR3 nucleotides: TGTGCCAGCAGCTTCCGACAGCAAACCTACGAGCAGTACTTC. Its translation is CASSFRQQTYEQYF.